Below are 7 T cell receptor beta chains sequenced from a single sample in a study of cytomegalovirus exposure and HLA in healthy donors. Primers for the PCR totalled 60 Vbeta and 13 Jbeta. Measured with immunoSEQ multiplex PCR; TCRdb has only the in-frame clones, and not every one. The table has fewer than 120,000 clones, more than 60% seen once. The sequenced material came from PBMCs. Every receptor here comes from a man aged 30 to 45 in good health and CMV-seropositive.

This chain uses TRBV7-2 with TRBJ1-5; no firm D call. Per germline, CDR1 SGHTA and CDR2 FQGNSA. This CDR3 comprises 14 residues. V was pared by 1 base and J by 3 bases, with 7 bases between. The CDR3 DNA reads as TGTGCCAGCAGCTTAGTGGCAGACAATCAGCCCCAGCATTTT. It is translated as CASSLVADNQPQHF. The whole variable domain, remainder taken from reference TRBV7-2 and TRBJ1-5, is GAGVSQSPSNKVTEKGKDVELRCDPISGHTALYWYRQSLGQGLEFLIYFQGNSAPDKSGLPSDRFSAERTGGSVSTLTIQRTQQEDSAVYLCASSLVADNQPQHFGDGTRLSIL.

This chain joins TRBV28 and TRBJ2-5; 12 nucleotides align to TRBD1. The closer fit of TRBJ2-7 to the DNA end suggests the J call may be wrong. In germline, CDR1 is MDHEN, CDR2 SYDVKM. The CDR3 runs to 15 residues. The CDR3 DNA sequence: TGTGCCAGCACCCTCAACCGGGACAGGGGGCACGAGCAGTACTTC. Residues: CASTLNRDRGHEQYF.

The CDR3 loop reads CASSLVRGNTEAFF. Here the CDR3 DNA reads TGTGCCAGCAGCTTAGTCAGGGGGAACACTGAAGCTTTCTTT. The V and J genes are TRBV11-2 and TRBJ1-1; maybe TRBD1 (6 bases). The germline gives CDR1 SGHAT, CDR2 FQNNGV. The CDR3 contains 14 residues. V was cut by 1 base and J by 1 base, with 7 bases left in between.

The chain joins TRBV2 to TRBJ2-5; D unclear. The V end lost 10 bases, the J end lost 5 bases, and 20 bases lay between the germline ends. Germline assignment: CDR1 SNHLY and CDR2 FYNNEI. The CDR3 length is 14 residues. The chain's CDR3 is CATRPRPARETQYF. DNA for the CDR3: TGTGCCACCCGGCCCCGCCCTGCCAGGGAGACCCAGTACTTC.

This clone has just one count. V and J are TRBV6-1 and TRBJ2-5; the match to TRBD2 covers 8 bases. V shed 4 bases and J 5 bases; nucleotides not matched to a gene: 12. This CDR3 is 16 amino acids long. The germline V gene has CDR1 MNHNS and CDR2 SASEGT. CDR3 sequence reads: CASSGWVRGGPETQYF. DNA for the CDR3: TGTGCCAGCAGTGGTTGGGTCCGGGGGGGGCCGGAGACCCAGTACTTC.

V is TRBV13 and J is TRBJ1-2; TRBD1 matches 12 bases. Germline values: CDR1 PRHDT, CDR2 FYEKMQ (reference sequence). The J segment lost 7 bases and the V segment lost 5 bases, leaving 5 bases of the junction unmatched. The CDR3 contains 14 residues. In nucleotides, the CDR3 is TGTGCCAGCAGCGTCGGGACAGGGGGCGTTGGCTACACCTTC. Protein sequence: CASSVGTGGVGYTF.

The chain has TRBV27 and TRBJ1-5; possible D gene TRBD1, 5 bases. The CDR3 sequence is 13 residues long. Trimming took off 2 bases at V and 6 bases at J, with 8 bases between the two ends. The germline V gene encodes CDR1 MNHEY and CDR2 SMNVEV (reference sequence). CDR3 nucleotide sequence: TGTGCCAGCAGTTTAGGAAGGGGTCAGCCCCAGCATTTT. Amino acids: CASSLGRGQPQHF.